The subject of this entry is one TCR beta chain. Its specificity is not known. The data derive from a study of regulatory T cells in long-lasting Graves disease. Arm-PCR of CDR3 regions and iRepertoire HTBI primers were used to build TCR beta libraries. TCRdb redid the calling of the multiplex PCR reads with MiXCR, one entry per CDR3 protein. Of around 510,000 distinct CDR3 sequences listed, around 20% are singletons. Sample time point: persistent/refractory GD, antithyroid drugs over 5 years with positive TRAb. RNA extracted from PBMCs served as the sequencing template. Whole-study findings and limits: Persistent Graves' patients had lower TCR diversity than newly diagnosed ones.

The input for sequencing was peripheral blood mononuclear cells (PBMCs), taken when the disease was refractory, from a patient treated with antithyroid drugs. This clonotype was sampled from a female donor with Graves disease.

CDR3 bases: TGTGCCAGCAGTCCCTCGACAGACTTCTTACACGAGCAGTACTTC. It translates to CASSPSTDFLHEQYF. This chain links TRBV6-1 with TRBJ2-7; tentatively, D is TRBD1 (5 bases). Trimming removed 5 bases at V and 5 bases at J, with 19 bases between. The CDR3 runs to 15 residues. Germline V gene sequence: CDR1 MNHNS, CDR2 SASEGT.